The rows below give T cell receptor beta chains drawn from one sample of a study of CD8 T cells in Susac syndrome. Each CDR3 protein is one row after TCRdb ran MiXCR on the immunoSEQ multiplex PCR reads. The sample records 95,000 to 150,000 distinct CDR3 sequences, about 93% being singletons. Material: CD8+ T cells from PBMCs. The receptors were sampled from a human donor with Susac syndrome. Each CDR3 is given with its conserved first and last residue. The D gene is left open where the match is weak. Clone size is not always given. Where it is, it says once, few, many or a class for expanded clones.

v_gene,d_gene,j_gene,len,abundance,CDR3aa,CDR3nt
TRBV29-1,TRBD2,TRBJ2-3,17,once,CSVGGLAGGPGTDTQYF,TGCAGCGTAGGCGGACTAGCGGGGGGGCCTGGCACAGATACGCAGTATTTT
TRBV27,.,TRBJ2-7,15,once,CASSLEGWGMAEQYF,TGTGCCAGCAGTTTAGAGGGTTGGGGGATGGCCGAGCAGTACTTC
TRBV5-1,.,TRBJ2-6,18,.,CASSLSGNPNSGANVLTF,TGCGCCAGCAGCTTGTCGGGAAACCCGAACTCTGGGGCCAACGTCCTGACTTTC
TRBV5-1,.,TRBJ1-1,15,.,CASSLEGAQDTEAFF,TGCGCCAGCAGCTTGGAAGGGGCGCAGGACACTGAAGCTTTCTTT
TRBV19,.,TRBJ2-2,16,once,CASSTGTSFGTGELFF,TGTGCCAGTAGTACCGGGACATCTTTTGGCACCGGGGAGCTGTTTTTT
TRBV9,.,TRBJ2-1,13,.,CASSTAAVHEQFF,TGTGCCAGCAGTACTGCCGCGGTCCATGAGCAGTTCTTC
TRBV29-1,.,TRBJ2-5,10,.,CSVGGETQYF,TGCAGCGTCGGGGGAGAGACCCAGTACTTC
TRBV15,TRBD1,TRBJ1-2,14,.,CATSRGTGAVGYTF,TGTGCCACCAGCAGAGGGACAGGGGCCGTAGGCTACACCTTC
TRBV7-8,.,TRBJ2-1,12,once,CASRHRWDEQFF,TGTGCCAGCAGGCATAGGTGGGATGAGCAGTTCTTC
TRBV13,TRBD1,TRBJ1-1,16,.,CASSLPGQDLNTEAFF,TGTGCCAGCAGCCTCCCGGGACAGGATTTGAACACTGAAGCTTTCTTT
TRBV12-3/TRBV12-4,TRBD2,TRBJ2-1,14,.,CASSPAGGYNEQFF,TGTGCCAGCAGTCCAGCGGGGGGGTACAATGAGCAGTTCTTC
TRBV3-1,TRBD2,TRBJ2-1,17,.,CASSQVGPGLESNEQFF,TGTGCCAGCAGCCAAGTAGGTCCGGGACTAGAGAGTAATGAGCAGTTCTTC
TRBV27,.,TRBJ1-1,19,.,CASSYSKRQGTFTWTEAFF,TGTGCCAGCAGTTATTCGAAACGGCAGGGTACGTTCACGTGGACTGAAGCTTTCTTT
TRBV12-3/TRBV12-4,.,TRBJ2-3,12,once,CASSISTDTQYF,TGTGCCAGCAGCATTAGCACAGATACGCAGTATTTT
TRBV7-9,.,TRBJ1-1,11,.,CASSPPTEAFF,TGTGCCAGCAGCCCACCGACTGAAGCTTTCTTT
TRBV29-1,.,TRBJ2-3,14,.,CSVQGVGGADTQYF,TGCAGCGTCCAGGGGGTGGGGGGGGCAGATACGCAGTATTTT
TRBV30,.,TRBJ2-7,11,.,CAWSSTVEQYF,TGTGCCTGGAGCTCTACAGTCGAGCAGTACTTC
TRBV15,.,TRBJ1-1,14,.,CATSRDFAYTEAFF,TGTGCCACCAGCAGAGATTTTGCGTACACTGAAGCTTTCTTT
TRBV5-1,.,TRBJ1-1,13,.,CASSITGGTEAFF,TGCGCCAGCAGCATCACAGGAGGGACTGAAGCTTTCTTT
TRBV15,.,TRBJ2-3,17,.,CATSREWTTGATDTQYF,TGTGCCACCAGCAGAGAATGGACAACCGGGGCAACAGATACGCAGTATTTT
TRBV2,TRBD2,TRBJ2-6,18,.,CASSTPSGGNSGANVLTF,TGTGCCAGCAGTACTCCTAGCGGGGGGAACTCTGGGGCCAACGTCCTGACTTTC
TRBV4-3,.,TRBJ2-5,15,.,CASSQDLRGQETQYF,TGCGCCAGCAGCCAAGATTTGAGGGGCCAAGAGACCCAGTACTTC
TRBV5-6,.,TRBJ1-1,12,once,CASSGKEGEAFF,TGTGCCAGCAGCGGAAAGGAGGGTGAAGCTTTCTTT
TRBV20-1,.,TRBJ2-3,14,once,CSARGDWGADTQYF,TGCAGTGCTAGGGGGGACTGGGGCGCAGATACGCAGTATTTT
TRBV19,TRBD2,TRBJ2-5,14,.,CASSIMGGEETQYF,TGTGCCAGTAGTATTATGGGGGGGGAAGAGACCCAGTACTTC
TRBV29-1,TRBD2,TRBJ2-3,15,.,CSVELSSGGTDTQYF,TGCAGCGTGGAGCTTTCTAGCGGGGGCACAGATACGCAGTATTTT
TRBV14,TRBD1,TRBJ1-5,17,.,CASSQDSGPGGDQPQHF,TGTGCCAGCAGCCAAGATAGTGGACCAGGGGGCGATCAGCCCCAGCATTTT
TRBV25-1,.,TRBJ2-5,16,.,CASSPTGTQEQETQYF,TGTGCCAGCAGTCCCACCGGGACTCAAGAACAAGAGACCCAGTACTTC
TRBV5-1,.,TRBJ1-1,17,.,CASSLVPPRKTNTEAFF,TGCGCCAGCAGCTTGGTCCCACCGCGGAAAACGAACACTGAAGCTTTCTTT
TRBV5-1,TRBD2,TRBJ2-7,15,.,CASSPTRRGDDEQYF,TGCGCCAGCAGCCCGACTAGGCGGGGGGACGACGAGCAGTACTTC
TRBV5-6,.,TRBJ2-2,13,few,CASSFGGPGELFF,TGTGCCAGCAGCTTTGGGGGACCCGGGGAGCTGTTTTTT
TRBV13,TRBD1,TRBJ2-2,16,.,CASSFWDRVGTGELFF,TGTGCCAGCAGCTTTTGGGACAGGGTCGGCACCGGGGAGCTGTTTTTT
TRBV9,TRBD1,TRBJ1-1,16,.,CASESGQGRVGTEAFF,TGTGCCAGCGAATCGGGACAGGGTAGGGTTGGCACTGAAGCTTTCTTT
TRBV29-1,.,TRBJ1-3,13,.,CSVQGGEGNTIYF,TGCAGCGTTCAGGGTGGAGAAGGAAACACCATATATTTT
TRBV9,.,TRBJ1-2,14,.,CASSLARDSYGYTF,TGTGCCAGCAGCTTAGCCCGGGATTCCTATGGCTACACCTTC
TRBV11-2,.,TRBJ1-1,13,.,CASSKSANTEAFF,TGTGCCAGCAGCAAGAGTGCGAACACTGAAGCTTTCTTT
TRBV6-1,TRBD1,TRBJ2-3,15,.,CASTQVQGGTDTQYF,TGTGCCAGCACCCAGGTCCAGGGGGGCACAGATACGCAGTATTTT
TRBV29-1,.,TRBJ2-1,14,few,CSVESGGVAVEQFF,TGCAGCGTTGAGTCCGGCGGGGTAGCGGTTGAGCAGTTCTTC
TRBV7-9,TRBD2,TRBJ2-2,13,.,CASSPTSSGELFF,TGTGCCAGCAGCCCGACTAGCTCCGGGGAGCTGTTTTTT
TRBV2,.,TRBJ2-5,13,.,CASSGDDEETQYF,TGTGCCAGCAGCGGGGACGACGAAGAGACCCAGTACTTC
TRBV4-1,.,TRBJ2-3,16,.,CASSRLDGGLTDTQYF,TGCGCCAGCAGCCGGCTGGACGGGGGCCTAACAGATACGCAGTATTTT
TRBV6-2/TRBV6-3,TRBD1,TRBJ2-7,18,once,CASSYKIGGTGGWYEQYF,TGTGCCAGCAGTTACAAGATAGGTGGGACAGGGGGCTGGTACGAGCAGTACTTC
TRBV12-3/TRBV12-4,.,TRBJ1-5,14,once,CASGDGDSNQPQHF,TGTGCCAGCGGTGACGGTGATAGCAATCAGCCCCAGCATTTT
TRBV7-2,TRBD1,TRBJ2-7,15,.,CASSLVGDSTYEQYF,TGTGCCAGCAGCTTAGTCGGGGACAGCACCTACGAGCAGTACTTC
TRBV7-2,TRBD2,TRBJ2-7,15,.,CASSFARLATYEQYF,TGTGCCAGCAGCTTTGCCCGACTAGCCACCTACGAGCAGTACTTC
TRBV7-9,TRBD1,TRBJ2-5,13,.,CASSPQGRETQYF,TGTGCCAGCAGCCCACAGGGGAGAGAGACCCAGTACTTC
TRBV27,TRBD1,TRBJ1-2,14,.,CASSSRQGSYGYTF,TGTGCCAGCAGTTCTCGACAGGGGAGCTATGGCTACACCTTC
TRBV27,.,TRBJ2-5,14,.,CASSLKGRGETQYF,TGTGCCAGCAGTTTAAAAGGACGGGGGGAGACCCAGTACTTC
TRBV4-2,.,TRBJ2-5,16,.,CASSQDLWGARETQYF,TGTGCCAGCAGCCAAGACCTATGGGGGGCACGAGAGACCCAGTACTTC
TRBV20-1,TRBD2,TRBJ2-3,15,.,CSATGLADNTDTQYF,TGCAGTGCAACGGGACTAGCGGATAACACAGATACGCAGTATTTT
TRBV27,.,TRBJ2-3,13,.,CASSPYIHDTQYF,TGTGCCAGCAGTCCATATATTCACGATACGCAGTATTTT
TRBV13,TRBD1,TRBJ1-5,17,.,CASSVDRGHYSNQPQHF,TGTGCCAGCAGCGTAGACAGGGGGCATTATAGCAATCAGCCCCAGCATTTT
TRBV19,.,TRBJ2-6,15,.,CASIPSSAGANVLTF,TGTGCCAGTATTCCGAGTTCGGCTGGGGCCAACGTCCTGACTTTC
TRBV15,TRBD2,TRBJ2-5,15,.,CATSRDSGGLETQYF,TGTGCCACCAGCAGAGATTCGGGGGGTTTAGAGACCCAGTACTTC